Following are 3 T cell receptor beta chains from one sample sequenced in a study of PD-L1 blockade in urothelial cancer. Produced via immunoSEQ multiplex PCR; TCRdb's table is partial and in-frame only. The sample includes 100,000 or so clones, about nine tenths of them seen just once. The source was PBMCs, collected around atezolizumab (anti-PD-L1) treatment. Source of these receptors: a woman of 80 years or more with urothelial cancer.

The V call is TRBV5-1, the J call TRBJ2-3, with no clear D. The germline V gene encodes CDR1 SGHRS and CDR2 YFSETQ. This CDR3 has 12 residues. V dropped 3 bases and J dropped 2 bases, with 4 bases sitting between them. The CDR3 loop is CASSSNTDTQYF. DNA of the CDR3: TGCGCCAGCAGCTCAAACACAGATACGCAGTATTTT.

This clone appeared once. Written as DNA, the CDR3 is TGTGCCAGCAGTTTTAAACGCCTCAGGGTGCCTCGGGGCTACACCTTC. It specifies CASSFKRLRVPRGYTF. This chain uses TRBV28 with TRBJ1-2, with a weak D call TRBD1 (5 bases). Trimming left V 3 bases short and J 8 bases short, with 22 bases between. The V gene's germline CDR1 is MDHEN and CDR2 SYDVKM. The CDR3 runs 16 residues.

The rearrangement links TRBV7-8 to TRBJ1-4, with TRBD1 identical over 9 bases. With V trimmed by 3 bases and J by 5 bases, 1 base remained unmatched. The CDR3 spans 14 residues. CDR1 and CDR2 (germline): SGHVS, FQNEAQ. Here the CDR3 DNA reads TGTGCCAGCAGCTTGGACAGGGGAAATGAAAAACTGTTTTTT. Amino acids: CASSLDRGNEKLFF.